These T cell receptor beta chains were read from a single sample in a study of T cells in Graves' hyperthyroidism and ophthalmopathy. Via MiXCR, TCRdb re-called the multiplex PCR reads, giving one row per CDR3 protein. The profile shows approximately 430,000 distinct CDR3 sequences, roughly 14% of them singletons. Source material: blood. These receptors came from a woman between 18 and 29 years old with Graves' hyperthyroidism. The CDR3 runs from the conserved cysteine through the conserved F or W. The D gene is left open where the match is weak. A row's size may be missing; if present it is once, few, many or a size class.

size,J,length,V,D,CDR3,DNA
.,TRBJ2-1,11,TRBV10-2,.,CASISGYEQFF,TGCGCCAGCATTTCCGGCTATGAGCAGTTCTTC
many,TRBJ2-2,17,TRBV5-6,TRBD2,CASSLVLAAPNTGELFF,TGTGCCAGCAGCTTGGTACTAGCGGCCCCGAACACCGGGGAGCTGTTTTTT
many,TRBJ1-1,13,TRBV12-3/TRBV12-4,.,CASSLVNQVIPFF,TGTGCCAGCAGTTTAGTAAACCAAGTTATCCCTTTCTTT
few,TRBJ1-3,17,TRBV5-5,.,CASSLPLSWVAGNTIYF,TGTGCCAGCAGCTTGCCACTTTCTTGGGTGGCTGGAAACACCATATATTTT
many,TRBJ1-2,12,TRBV2,TRBD1,CASGQANYGYTF,TGTGCCAGTGGACAGGCTAACTATGGCTACACCTTC
few,TRBJ2-1,15,TRBV9,.,CASSVGERPYNEQFF,TGTGCCAGCAGCGTAGGCGAGCGCCCCTACAATGAGCAGTTCTTC
many,TRBJ2-1,12,TRBV6-1,.,CASQRGHNEQFF,TGTGCCAGCCAGAGGGGTCACAATGAGCAGTTCTTC
many,TRBJ1-4,14,TRBV7-9,.,CASSAEASNEKLFF,TGTGCCAGCAGCGCCGAGGCTTCCAATGAAAAACTGTTTTTT
once,TRBJ2-5,15,TRBV6-1,TRBD1,CASRLRDRGGETQYF,TGTGCCAGCAGGCTCCGGGACAGGGGGGGCGAGACCCAGTACTTC
many,TRBJ1-4,14,TRBV5-1,.,CASSPRATNEKLFF,TGCGCCAGCAGCCCTCGCGCAACTAATGAAAAACTGTTTTTT
many,TRBJ1-2,13,TRBV6-1,.,CASSWGRSYGYTF,TGTGCCAGCAGTTGGGGACGGAGCTATGGCTACACCTTC
.,TRBJ1-3,11,TRBV20-1,.,CSARPINTIYF,TGCAGTGCTAGACCCATAAACACCATATATTTT
many,TRBJ1-2,15,TRBV20-1,.,CSARPTGRVNYGYTF,TGCAGTGCTAGACCTACGGGACGGGTTAACTATGGCTACACCTTC
many,TRBJ2-7,14,TRBV7-9,TRBD1,CASSWGQGNYEQYF,TGTGCCAGCAGCTGGGGACAGGGGAATTACGAGCAGTACTTC
.,TRBJ2-7,18,TRBV5-1,TRBD2,CASSLYGLAGGEGDERYF,TGCGCCAGCAGCTTGTACGGACTAGCGGGAGGTGAGGGGGACGAGCGGTACTTC
many,TRBJ2-1,13,TRBV5-1,.,CASSLFLESEQFF,TGCGCCAGCAGCTTATTCCTCGAAAGTGAGCAGTTCTTC
.,TRBJ2-7,15,TRBV5-1,TRBD2,CASSQTSGGADEQYF,TGCGCCAGCAGCCAAACTAGCGGGGGGGCCGACGAGCAGTACTTC